This entry lists 20 T cell receptor beta chains sequenced from one sample in a study of control samples from healthy donors and cancer patients. Assay: immunoSEQ multiplex PCR; the TCRdb copy retains only in-frame clones and omits some. The sample records 90,000 to 100,000 clones, 79% being singletons. Specimen: blood. The receptors originated from a woman between 25 and 40 years old in good health.

This rearrangement joins TRBV11-2 to TRBJ2-3; TRBD2 might be the D (5 bases). Trimming stripped 5 bases from V and 1 base from J, with 13 bases between. In germline, CDR1 is SGHAT, CDR2 FQNNGV. The CDR3 runs 15 residues. The CDR3 region has the DNA TGTGCCAGCAGCCCCTGGGGAGCGGGCACAGATACGCAGTATTTT. This encodes CASSPWGAGTDTQYF.

This chain links TRBV6-5 with TRBJ1-4, with D possibly being TRBD1 (6 bases). The CDR3 covers 15 residues. The V end was cut by 5 bases, the J end by 8 bases, with 18 bases between. The V gene's germline CDR1 is MNHEY and CDR2 SVGAGI. CDR3 DNA sequence: TGTGCCAGCAGTCGGACCAGGGGAGAGGGAGAAAAACTGTTTTTT. Translating it yields CASSRTRGEGEKLFF.

The chain joins TRBV5-8 to TRBJ1-4; TRBD1 matches 9 bases. The germline CDR1 and CDR2 sequences are SGHTS and YDEGEE. V dropped 4 bases and J dropped 0; count of bases not matched to a gene: 4. CDR3 length: 16 amino acids. The CDR3 spells CASSRGQGATNEKLFF. CDR3 in DNA: TGTGCCAGCAGCAGGGGACAGGGCGCAACTAATGAAAAACTGTTTTTT.

This rearrangement joins TRBV18 to TRBJ1-1; 8 nucleotides agree with TRBD1. J was trimmed by 5 bases and V by 8 bases; bases with no gene match: 10. The CDR3 loop spans 14 amino acids. Germline values: CDR1 KGHSH, CDR2 LQKENI. As DNA, the CDR3 is TGTGCCAGCCTACGTTCAGGGGGCATTACTGAAGCTTTCTTT. Encoded protein: CASLRSGGITEAFF.

The chain uses TRBV5-4 and TRBJ2-1; D unclear. V shed 0 bases and J shed 9 bases, with 7 bases lying between them. This CDR3 region has 12 residues. Germline lookup yields CDR1 SGHNT and CDR2 YYREEE (reference sequence). This CDR3 is CASSLVQGEQFF. CDR3 in DNA: TGTGCCAGCAGCTTGGTCCAAGGTGAGCAGTTCTTC.

This chain links TRBV5-6 with TRBJ2-2; D unresolved. The CDR3 covers 15 residues. The V gene's germline CDR1 is SGHDT and CDR2 YYEEEE. The V and J ends lost 0 bases and 6 bases respectively, with 12 bases between them. CDR3 bases: TGTGCCAGCAGCTTGGGACATGCTAGTGCCGGGGAGCTGTTTTTT. Translated: CASSLGHASAGELFF.

The rearrangement links TRBV27 to TRBJ2-1, with a tentative D call TRBD1 (6 bases). This CDR3 contains 15 residues. The ends were cut back, 4 bases at V and 9 bases at J, with 19 bases in the middle. Germline-derived CDR1 and CDR2 are MNHEY and SMNVEV (reference sequence). The chain's CDR3 is CASSSSAGVYREQFF. Here the CDR3 DNA reads TGTGCCAGCAGTTCATCGGCAGGGGTTTATCGTGAGCAGTTCTTC.

This chain joins TRBV7-9 and TRBJ1-1; D remains ambiguous. The CDR3 spans 16 residues. Germline values: CDR1 SEHNR, CDR2 FQNEAQ (reference sequence). V lost 0 bases and J lost 5, with 16 bases in between. CDR3 DNA sequence: TGTGCCAGCAGCTTAGCTAGGGTGGGAAGGAGGACTGAAGCTTTCTTT. Encoded protein: CASSLARVGRRTEAFF.

V usage is TRBV4-2 and J usage is TRBJ1-6, with 7 positions matching TRBD1. Germline CDR1 is LGHNA and CDR2 is YNFKEQ. The CDR3 has 15 residues. The junction had 3 bases not matched to a gene; V was cut back by 0 bases and J by 7 bases. The CDR3 is CASSQEDRENSPLHF. CDR3 in DNA: TGTGCCAGCAGCCAAGAAGACAGGGAAAATTCACCCCTCCACTTT.

This chain uses TRBV30 with TRBJ1-5; a possible D gene is TRBD1 (5 bases). The germline CDR1 and CDR2 sequences are GTSNPN and SVGIG (reference sequence). Trimming left V 3 bases short and J 4 bases short, with 16 bases between. The CDR3 has 15 residues. DNA for the CDR3: TGTGCCTGGAGCCCGGGGCAGGGCACAAATCAGCCCCAGCATTTT. Protein product: CAWSPGQGTNQPQHF.

The CDR3: CSVRGSGSTDTQYF. The CDR3 DNA reads TGCAGCGTGCGGGGGTCTGGAAGCACAGATACGCAGTATTTT. The chain employs TRBV29-1 and TRBJ2-3; 7 bases match TRBD2. The CDR3 covers 14 residues. Germline trimming cut 6 bases from V and 0 bases from J; bases unmatched to any gene: 6. CDR1 and CDR2 from the germline V gene are SQVTM and ANQGSEA.

V is TRBV30 and J is TRBJ1-6, with D perhaps TRBD1 (6 bases). The CDR3 contains 15 residues. Trimming removed 7 bases at V and 0 bases at J, with 13 bases between. Germline V CDR1 and CDR2: GTSNPN, SVGIG (reference sequence). This chain's CDR3 is CAFSTGSSYNSPLHF. The CDR3 bases are TGTGCCTTCAGCACAGGGAGCTCCTATAATTCACCCCTCCACTTT.

This sequence joins TRBV12-3 or TRBV12-4 and TRBJ1-2, with TRBD1 as a possible D gene (6 bases). V lost 6 bases to trimming and J lost 8 bases, with 13 bases between them. This CDR3 has 12 amino acids. In nucleotides, the CDR3 is TGTGCCAGCAGCATAGGGGGGTTCGGCTACACCTTC. It yields the protein CASSIGGFGYTF.

Only one count was recorded for this clone. The chain joins TRBV6-2 or TRBV6-3 to TRBJ2-5; perhaps TRBD2 as D (5 bases). The CDR3 is 14 amino acids. V shed 1 base and J shed 5 bases, with 11 bases lying between them. Germline lookup yields CDR1 MNHEY and CDR2 SVGEGT. The CDR3 here is CASSYLRVAETQYF. The CDR3 nucleotides read TGTGCCAGCAGTTACTTACGGGTAGCGGAGACCCAGTACTTC.

This sequence joins TRBV30 and TRBJ1-3; D is uncertain. V lost 3 bases and J 1 base, leaving 4 bases between the germline ends. This CDR3 is 12 amino acids long. Germline V gives CDR1 GTSNPN, CDR2 SVGIG (reference sequence). This chain's CDR3 is CAWRRSGNTIYF. The CDR3 DNA reads as TGTGCCTGGAGACGTTCTGGAAACACCATATATTTT.

The rearrangement joins TRBV21-1 to TRBJ2-3; the table gives TRBD2 as D, unverified against the DNA. TRBV21-1 is classified as a pseudogene. CDR3 length: 16 residues. The CDR3 region has the DNA TGTGCCAGCAGCAAAGGAGCGGGACCCCCCACAGATACGCAGTATTTT. It encodes CASSKGAGPPTDTQYF.

In its sample, this clone was seen a few times. CDR3 region: CASSVATADEAFF. In nucleotides, the CDR3 is TGTGCCAGCAGCGTAGCGACGGCGGATGAAGCTTTCTTT. This sequence joins TRBV9 and TRBJ1-1; no firm D call. Germline lookup yields CDR1 SGDLS and CDR2 YYNGEE. V lost 0 bases and J 7 bases, leaving 10 bases between the germline ends. The CDR3 sequence is 13 residues long.

The CDR3 nucleotides are TGTGCCAGCAGTGATCGGCTAGCGGGGACTTCCTACGAGCAGTACTTC. Residues: CASSDRLAGTSYEQYF. The chain has TRBV2 and TRBJ2-7; 9 bases are shared with TRBD2. Per germline, CDR1 SNHLY and CDR2 FYNNEI. Germline trimming cut 3 bases from V and 1 base from J; bases unmatched to any gene: 7. The CDR3 has 16 amino acids.

This clone was seen only once. This chain connects TRBV5-8 to TRBJ2-5, with no clear D. The ends were cut back, 1 base at V and 2 bases at J, with 12 bases in the middle. The length of the CDR3 is 15 residues. Germline V lookup: CDR1 SGHTS, CDR2 YDEGEE. The chain's CDR3 is CASSLFGSSQETQYF. The CDR3 DNA follows: TGTGCCAGCAGCTTGTTTGGCAGCTCTCAAGAGACCCAGTACTTC.

This clone was picked up one time. This chain connects TRBV14 to TRBJ1-4; D may be TRBD1 (6 bases). The germline CDR1 and CDR2 sequences are SGHDN and FVKESK. The CDR3 runs 16 residues. V lost 3 bases and J lost 4, with 15 bases in between. CDR3 nucleotides: TGTGCCAGCAGCCAGTACTTCGACAGGAATAATGAAAAACTGTTTTTT. Its protein product is CASSQYFDRNNEKLFF.